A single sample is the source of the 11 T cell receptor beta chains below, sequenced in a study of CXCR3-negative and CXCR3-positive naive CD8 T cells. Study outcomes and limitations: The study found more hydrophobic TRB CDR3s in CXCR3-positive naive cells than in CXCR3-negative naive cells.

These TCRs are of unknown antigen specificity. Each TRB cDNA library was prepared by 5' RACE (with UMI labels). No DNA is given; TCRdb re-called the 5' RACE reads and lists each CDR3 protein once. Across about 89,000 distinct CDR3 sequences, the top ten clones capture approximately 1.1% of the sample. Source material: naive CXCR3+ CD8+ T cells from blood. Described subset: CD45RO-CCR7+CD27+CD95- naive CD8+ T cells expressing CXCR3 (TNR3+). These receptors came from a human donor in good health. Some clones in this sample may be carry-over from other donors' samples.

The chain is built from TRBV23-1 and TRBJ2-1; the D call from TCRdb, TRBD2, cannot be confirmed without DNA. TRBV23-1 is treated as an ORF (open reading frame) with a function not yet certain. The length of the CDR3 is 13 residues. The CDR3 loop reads CASSRRLADEQFF.

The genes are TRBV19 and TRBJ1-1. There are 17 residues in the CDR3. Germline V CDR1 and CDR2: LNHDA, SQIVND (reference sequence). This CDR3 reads CASKGTDVGRMNTEAFF.

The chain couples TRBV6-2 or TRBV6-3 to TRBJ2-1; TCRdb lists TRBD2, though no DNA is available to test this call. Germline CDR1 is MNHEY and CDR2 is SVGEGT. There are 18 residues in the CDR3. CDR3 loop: CASRTREGSGGAYNEQFF.

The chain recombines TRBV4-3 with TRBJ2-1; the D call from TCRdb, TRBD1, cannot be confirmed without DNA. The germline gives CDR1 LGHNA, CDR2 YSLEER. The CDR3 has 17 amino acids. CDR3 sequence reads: CASSHEPRQGRGNEQFF.

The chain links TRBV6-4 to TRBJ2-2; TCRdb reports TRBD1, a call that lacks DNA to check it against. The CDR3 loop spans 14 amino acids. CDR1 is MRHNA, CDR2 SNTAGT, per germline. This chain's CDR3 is CASSVAGYTGELFF.

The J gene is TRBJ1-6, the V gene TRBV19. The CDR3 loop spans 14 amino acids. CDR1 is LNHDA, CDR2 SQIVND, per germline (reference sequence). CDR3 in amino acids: CASSGRSYNSPLHF.

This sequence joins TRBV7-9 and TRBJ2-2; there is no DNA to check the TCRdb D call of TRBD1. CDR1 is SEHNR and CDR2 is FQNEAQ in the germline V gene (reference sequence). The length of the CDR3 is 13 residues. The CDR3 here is CAFGQGNTGELFF.

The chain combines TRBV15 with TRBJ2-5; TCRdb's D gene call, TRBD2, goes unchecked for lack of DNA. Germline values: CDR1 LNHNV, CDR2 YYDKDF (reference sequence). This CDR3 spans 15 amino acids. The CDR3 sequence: CATSRDRGGSETQYF.

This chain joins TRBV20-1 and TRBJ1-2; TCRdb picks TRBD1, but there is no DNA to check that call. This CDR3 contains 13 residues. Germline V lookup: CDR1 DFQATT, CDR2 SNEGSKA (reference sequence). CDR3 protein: CSASPKGRDGYTF.

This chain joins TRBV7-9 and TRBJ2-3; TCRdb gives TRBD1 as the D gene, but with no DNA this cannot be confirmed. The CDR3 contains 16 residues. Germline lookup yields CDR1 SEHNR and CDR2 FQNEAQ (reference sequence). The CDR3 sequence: CASSSGPQGVTDTQYF.

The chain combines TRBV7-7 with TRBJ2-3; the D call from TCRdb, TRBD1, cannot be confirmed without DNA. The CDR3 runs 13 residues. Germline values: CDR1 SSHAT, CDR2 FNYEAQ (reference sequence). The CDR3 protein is CASSRRAADTQYF.